This TCR beta chain was recorded in a study of CD8 T cells in ankylosing spondylitis (dated by TCRdb to about 2017). Describing the broader study: The study set out to find disease-linked TCR variants by profiling T cell receptor beta repertoires in ankylosing spondylitis patients and healthy donors. The whole study cohort included 108 healthy donors and around 24 ankylosing spondylitis patients. Peripheral blood was sampled, and synovial fluid was additionally collected from ankylosing spondylitis patients.

TCRdb names Illumina HiSeq 2500 as the instrument used. Quantitative 5'-RACE with molecular barcodes was the method used to prepare the TCR beta libraries. Concerning the study's data processing: A new computational method, built on a probabilistic model of VDJ rearrangement, was used to identify disease-linked TCR variants. Clones were called with MiXCR by TCRdb after fastp trimmed the public reads at Q25, and only in-frame beta chains were retained. Each entry merges the rows of one CDR3 protein and shows their most common DNA and genes. The V and J calls come from TCRdb's annotation, not from the publication. Within this sample are 700,000 to 1,000,000 distinct CDR3 sequences, with roughly 12% of them counted one time only. The ten largest clones take up 0.45% to 0.6% of the sample. Beyond this particular receptor, the publication reports: Some TCR beta motif variants had previously been reported in synovial fluid and blood of reactive arthritis patients, which suggested common disease-initiation mechanisms. The disease-linked clones were reported to be significantly enriched in matched synovial fluid samples from ankylosing spondylitis patients. The disease-linked clones showed a CD8+ phenotype and occurred at relatively low frequencies in peripheral blood. Blood from ankylosing spondylitis patients appeared to be characterized by a TCR beta motif composed of 7 to 9 highly homologous amino acid variants.

Compared with germline, V lacks 5 bases and J lacks 0 bases; bases without a gene match: 16. The CDR3 covers 20 residues, taking in both the cysteine and the phenylalanine. Only the CDR3 portion is preserved as DNA: 60 bases, with reading frame beginning at the first base. Per the germline V gene, KGHSH is the CDR1 and LQKENI is the CDR2. Details on this clonotype: Its antigen remains undetermined. Base qualities are not at hand, and no much larger clone is one base apart.

The rearrangement combines TRBV18 with TRBJ2-3, with 11 junctional bases fitting TRBD1. This TCR was recovered from a male donor with ankylosing spondylitis. What was sequenced was blood, either unsorted or a sorted T cell fraction (not recorded which). The nucleotide sequence is given as TGTGCCAGCTCATCGAAGCCGGGACAGGGGGGATCGACTAGCACAGATACGCAGTATTTT. This codes for CASSSKPGQGGSTSTDTQYF.